The 19 T cell receptor beta chains below come from one sample, sequenced in a study of blood T cell repertoires in COVID-19. Sequencing used immunoSEQ multiplex PCR; TCRdb keeps in-frame clones, though not all of them. Here the sample spans roughly 140,000 clones, approximately 87% being singletons. The sample taken for sequencing was peripheral blood. These TCRs come from a middle-aged woman with acute or convalescent COVID-19.

The chain links TRBV11-2 to TRBJ2-1; perhaps TRBD2 as D (6 bases). The CDR3 consists of 17 residues. The V gene's germline CDR1 is SGHAT and CDR2 FQNNGV. Trimming left V 1 base short and J 0 bases short, with 13 bases between. CDR3 residues: CASSLAEGGSSYNEQFF. As DNA, the CDR3 is TGTGCCAGCAGCTTAGCGGAGGGAGGAAGCTCCTACAATGAGCAGTTCTTC.

This chain uses TRBV18 with TRBJ1-1; the D is unclear. Germline V lookup: CDR1 KGHSH, CDR2 LQKENI. CDR3 length: 12 residues. V shed 1 base and J shed 6 bases, with 6 bases lying between them. The CDR3 DNA reads as TGTGCCAGCTCACCACAGAGGGCTGAAGCTTTCTTT. Residues: CASSPQRAEAFF. The full variable domain, with the rest looked up from reference TRBV18 and TRBJ1-1, is NAGVMQNPRHLVRRRGQEARLRCSPMKGHSHVYWYRQLPEEGLKFMVYLQKENIIDESGMPKERFSAEFPKEGPSILRIQQVVRGDSAAYFCASSPQRAEAFFGQGTRLTVV.

The chain carries TRBV7-9 and TRBJ2-1, with TRBD2 matching 11 bases. Germline-derived CDR1 and CDR2 are SEHNR and FQNEAQ (reference sequence). The CDR3 extends over 18 amino acids. Unmatched junction bases numbered 12, after V lost 1 base and J lost 7 bases. The CDR3 bases are TGTGCCAGCAGCTTAGGTGGGGCCTTTAGCGGGAGGGCAAATGAGCAGTTCTTC. Encoded protein: CASSLGGAFSGRANEQFF.

The V and J genes are TRBV5-4 and TRBJ2-7, with D possibly being TRBD1 (6 bases). The germline V gene encodes CDR1 SGHNT and CDR2 YYREEE (reference sequence). The V end lost 1 base, the J end lost 0 bases, and 8 bases lay between the germline ends. This CDR3 is built from 14 residues. The CDR3 DNA reads TGTGCCAGCAGCTTGCAGGGGAGCTCCTACGAGCAGTACTTC. It encodes CASSLQGSSYEQYF.

The count of this clone is one. This rearrangement joins TRBV29-1 to TRBJ2-5; TRBD1 agrees at 9 bases. V gave up 5 bases and J gave up 4 bases; unmatched junction bases: 5. Germline assignment: CDR1 SQVTM and CDR2 ANQGSEA. CDR3 length: 13 amino acids. The CDR3 region is CSVRQGVSETQYF. The CDR3 nucleotides read TGCAGCGTTCGACAGGGGGTGTCAGAGACCCAGTACTTC.

CDR3 loop: CASSFPRATGTGARQPQHF. CDR3 nucleotides: TGTGCCAGCAGTTTTCCACGAGCTACCGGGACAGGGGCCCGGCAGCCCCAGCATTTT. V usage is TRBV28 and J usage is TRBJ1-5, with 10 bases that match TRBD1. V shed 3 bases, J shed 7 bases, and the junction held 18 bases outside the gene matches. Germline assignment: CDR1 MDHEN and CDR2 SYDVKM. This CDR3 contains 19 residues.

The V call is TRBV10-3, the J call TRBJ2-2; TRBD2 agrees at 8 bases. The CDR3 is made up of 16 amino acids. V was pared by 3 bases and J by 0 bases, with 3 bases of the junction left unmatched. CDR1 is ENHRY, CDR2 SYGVKD, per germline. The CDR3 sequence: CAISDWTSPNTGELFF. CDR3 nucleotides: TGTGCCATCAGTGACTGGACTAGCCCGAACACCGGGGAGCTGTTTTTT.

The chain is built from TRBV18 and TRBJ1-2; maybe TRBD1 (5 bases). Germline CDR1 and CDR2: KGHSH and LQKENI. This CDR3 region has 15 residues. Between the trimmed V and J ends, which lost 1 base and 6 bases, there was a span of 15 bases. The CDR3: CASSPQLGGADGYTF. As DNA, the CDR3 is TGTGCCAGCTCACCACAGCTGGGCGGGGCGGATGGCTACACCTTC.

The CDR3 coding sequence is TGCGCCAGCAGCCAAGATCTTCGGGGACTAGCATCCGAGCAGTACTTC. Translating gives CASSQDLRGLASEQYF. This rearrangement joins TRBV4-3 to TRBJ2-7; 9 bases align to TRBD2. The V and J ends lost 0 bases and 6 bases, in that order; junction bases with no gene match: 9. CDR3 length equals 16 residues. Germline V gene sequence: CDR1 LGHNA, CDR2 YSLEER.

The rearrangement links TRBV5-1 to TRBJ2-5, with D possibly matching TRBD1 (7 bases). The CDR3 runs to 14 residues. Trimming pared 3 bases from V and 5 bases from J, leaving 14 bases between. Looked up from germline, CDR1 is SGHRS and CDR2 is YFSETQ. The CDR3 sequence is CASSSGGRGETQYF. The CDR3 DNA sequence: TGCGCCAGCAGCTCCGGGGGCAGGGGGGAGACCCAGTACTTC. Variable domain in full (rest from reference TRBV5-1 and TRBJ2-5): KAGVTQTPRYLIKTRGQQVTLSCSPISGHRSVSWYQQTPGQGLQFLFEYFSETQRNKGNFPGRFSGRQFSNSRSEMNVSTLELGDSALYLCASSSGGRGETQYFGPGTRLLVL.

The chain combines TRBV6-5 with TRBJ1-4, with D hard to call. The CDR3 length is 11 residues. Trimming took off 6 bases at V and 7 bases at J, with 6 bases between the two ends. Germline V CDR1 and CDR2: MNHEY, SVGAGI. CDR3: CASRMAEKLFF. The CDR3 bases are TGTGCCAGCAGGATGGCTGAAAAACTGTTTTTT.

This chain joins TRBV28 and TRBJ2-5, with TRBD2 as a possible D gene (5 bases). The CDR3 has 13 residues. Trimming took off 6 bases at V and 6 bases at J, with 14 bases between the two ends. Germline V gene data show CDR1 as MDHEN and CDR2 as SYDVKM. The DNA of the CDR3 is TGTGCCAGCAGCGTGAGGGTTGTAAAGACCCAGTACTTC. The encoded protein is CASSVRVVKTQYF.

The V and J genes are TRBV7-6 and TRBJ1-1, with no clear D. V shed 5 bases and J shed 0 bases, with 7 bases lying between them. This CDR3 comprises 13 residues. Germline lookup yields CDR1 SGHVS and CDR2 FNYEAQ. CDR3 nucleotides: TGTGCCAGCAGCGCGGATTTGAACACTGAAGCTTTCTTT. Residues: CASSADLNTEAFF.

This clone was counted only a few times. The rearrangement uses TRBV15 and TRBJ1-1; D perhaps matches TRBD1 (5 bases). Germline V CDR1 and CDR2: LNHNV, YYDKDF (reference sequence). The CDR3 totals 14 residues. V was shortened by 6 bases and J by 0 bases, with 11 bases between the two germline ends. The CDR3 here is CATRGGTVNTEAFF. In DNA form, the CDR3 reads TGTGCCACCAGGGGGGGAACGGTGAACACTGAAGCTTTCTTT.

This clone was observed a single time. The chain links TRBV5-1 to TRBJ2-2; 12 positions match TRBD2. V lost 2 bases, J lost 4 bases, and 3 bases stayed unmatched. The germline CDR1 and CDR2 sequences are SGHRS and YFSETQ. The CDR3 contains 16 residues. The CDR3 protein is CASSFSLAGGTGELFF. DNA for the CDR3: TGCGCCAGCAGCTTTTCACTAGCGGGAGGCACCGGGGAGCTGTTTTTT.

The rearrangement links TRBV10-3 to TRBJ1-1; 7 bases line up with TRBD1. V lost 6 bases, J lost 5 bases, and 9 bases stayed unmatched. Germline V CDR1 and CDR2: ENHRY, SYGVKD. This CDR3 contains 14 residues. In DNA, the CDR3 is TGTGCCATCAGCTACAGGGGTACCGGGACTGAAGCTTTCTTT. As protein: CAISYRGTGTEAFF.

The V call is TRBV6-4, the J call TRBJ2-3, with TRBD2 identical over 7 bases. Germline CDR1 and CDR2: MRHNA and SNTAGT. The ends lost 6 bases at V and 3 bases at J; junction bases unmatched: 9. The CDR3 is made up of 15 amino acids. In nucleotides, the CDR3 is TGTGCCAGCAGCCCTCGGGACTACCGAACAGATACGCAGTATTTT. It codes for CASSPRDYRTDTQYF.

The genes are TRBV7-8 and TRBJ2-7, with TRBD2 identical over 9 bases. Germline V gene data show CDR1 as SGHVS and CDR2 as FQNEAQ. After removal of 1 base from V and 0 bases from J, the junction contained 7 bases not matched to a gene. This CDR3 spans 17 amino acids. CDR3 sequence: CASSLDPSGTSSYEQYF. DNA of the CDR3: TGTGCCAGCAGCTTAGATCCTAGCGGGACCAGCTCCTACGAGCAGTACTTC.

This chain links TRBV10-1 with TRBJ2-5, with 7 bases aligning to TRBD2. The V segment lost 7 bases and the J segment 0 bases; nucleotides outside the gene matches: 8. The CDR3 loop spans 15 amino acids. Per the germline V gene, CDR1 is WNHNN and CDR2 is SYGVQD (reference sequence). The CDR3 coding sequence is TGCGCCAGCACCGAGGGGCGGGGGAACCAAGAGACCCAGTACTTC. This translates into CASTEGRGNQETQYF.